Presented here are 21 T cell receptor beta chains from one specimen sequenced in a study of early T cells in non-severe SARS-CoV-2 infection (dated by TCRdb to the early 2020s). The library came from 5' RACE. Sequenced using a NextSeq 500. TCRdb trimmed the raw reads at Q25, called clones with MiXCR and kept productive beta chains. Rows matching on CDR3 protein sequence are summarized as one entry with the most common DNA and genes. Counted in this sample were about 55,000 distinct CDR3 sequences; around 14% of them appeared once. In total, the top ten clones hold about 9.3% of the sample. The material was whole blood, obtained at baseline. The origin of the receptors is an adult who was a healthcare worker with PCR-confirmed SARS-CoV-2 infection or an uninfected control (not recorded which).

This clonotype is labeled medium-sized. CDR3 DNA: TGTGCCAGCAGCTTAGTAGGTGGCTACCAAGAGACCCAGTACTTC. Encoded protein: CASSLVGGYQETQYF. The rearrangement uses TRBV7-9 and TRBJ2-5; D uncertain. The CDR3 has 15 amino acids. V was shortened by 1 base and J by 0 bases, with 9 bases between the two germline ends. The germline gives CDR1 SEHNR, CDR2 FQNEAQ (reference sequence).

The table lists this clonotype with a few counts. This sequence joins TRBV20-1 and TRBJ2-3, with 10 bases lining up with TRBD2. The junction had 6 bases not matched to a gene; V was cut back by 3 bases and J by 0 bases. The CDR3 loop spans 16 amino acids. From germline, CDR1 is DFQATT and CDR2 SNEGSKA (reference sequence). CDR3 DNA: TGCAGTGCTAGTAGCGGGAGGCAGATTAGCACAGATACGCAGTATTTT. It yields the protein CSASSGRQISTDTQYF.

By its share, this clonotype is medium-sized. The genes are TRBV20-1 and TRBJ2-7; TRBD2 aligns across 8 bases. The length of the CDR3 is 13 residues. With V trimmed by 5 bases and J by 5 bases, 8 bases remained unmatched. Germline V gene lookup returns CDR1 DFQATT and CDR2 SNEGSKA (reference sequence). The CDR3 nucleotides read TGCAGTGCTTTAGCGGGGACGGGCGACGAGCAGTACTTC. Residues: CSALAGTGDEQYF.

This rearrangement joins TRBV20-1 to TRBJ2-3; 14 bases fit TRBD2. V trimming: 4 bases; J trimming: 4 bases; junction bases outside the gene matches: 1. Looked up from germline, CDR1 is DFQATT and CDR2 is SNEGSKA (reference sequence). The CDR3 spans 14 residues. CDR3 in amino acids: CSATGLAGADTQYF. The CDR3 nucleotides are TGCAGTGCTACGGGACTAGCGGGAGCAGATACGCAGTATTTT.

V is TRBV20-1 and J is TRBJ2-7, with D perhaps matching TRBD2 (5 bases). The germline V gene encodes CDR1 DFQATT and CDR2 SNEGSKA (reference sequence). V lost 6 bases, J lost 3 bases, and 18 bases lay in between. CDR3 length: 14 residues. In DNA, the CDR3 is TGCAGTGCCCCGGACGCCTCGAGGGTCTACGAGCAGTACTTC. Its protein product is CSAPDASRVYEQYF.

The chain has TRBV19 and TRBJ2-4; 7 bases map to TRBD1. CDR3 length: 15 amino acids. Germline trimming cut 10 bases from V and 0 bases from J; bases unmatched to any gene: 9. The germline CDR1 and CDR2 sequences are LNHDA and SQIVND (reference sequence). The CDR3 sequence is CATTGVGIAKNIQYF. CDR3 DNA sequence: TGTGCCACCACAGGGGTCGGCATAGCCAAAAACATTCAGTACTTC. Variable domain in full (rest from reference TRBV19 and TRBJ2-4): DGGITQSPKYLFRKEGQNVTLSCEQNLNHDAMYWYRQDPGQGLRLIYYSQIVNDFQKGDIAEGYSVSREKKESFPLTVTSAQKNPTAFYLCATTGVGIAKNIQYFGAGTRLSVL.

This rearrangement joins TRBV18 to TRBJ2-5, with D unclear. CDR1 KGHSH and CDR2 LQKENI come from the germline V gene. Trimming cost V 5 bases and J 3 bases, with 4 bases left between them. The CDR3 loop spans 11 amino acids. The CDR3 region is CASSSKETQYF. CDR3 bases: TGTGCCAGCTCATCCAAAGAGACCCAGTACTTC. The variable domain in full, completed from reference TRBV18 and TRBJ2-5, reads NAGVMQNPRHLVRRRGQEARLRCSPMKGHSHVYWYRQLPEEGLKFMVYLQKENIIDESGMPKERFSAEFPKEGPSILRIQQVVRGDSAAYFCASSSKETQYFGPGTRLLVL.

V is TRBV4-3 and J is TRBJ2-3; no reliable D call. The germline V and J ends were trimmed by 1 base and 2 bases, with 7 bases remaining between them. Germline values: CDR1 LGHNA, CDR2 YSLEER. This CDR3 has 14 amino acids. The CDR3, as DNA: TGCGCCAGCAGCCAAGGCGGAGTCACAGATACGCAGTATTTT. Translation gives CASSQGGVTDTQYF.

The V call is TRBV5-4, the J call TRBJ2-2; D could derive from TRBD1 or TRBD2 (6 bases each). This CDR3 has 15 amino acids. Trimming pared 0 bases from V and 5 bases from J, leaving 11 bases between. Germline V gene lookup returns CDR1 SGHNT and CDR2 YYREEE (reference sequence). The CDR3 region has the DNA TGTGCCAGCAGCTTGGTGCAGGGGAGGACCGGGGAGCTGTTTTTT. Translated: CASSLVQGRTGELFF.

The sample holds many counts of this clonotype. This chain links TRBV4-2 with TRBJ2-7; perhaps TRBD1 as D (6 bases). CDR1 is LGHNA and CDR2 is YNFKEQ in the germline V gene. CDR3 size: 18 residues. V gave up 0 bases and J gave up 3 bases, with 21 bases separating them. CDR3 amino acids: CASSQDIRGGRPFYEQYF. As DNA, the CDR3 is TGTGCCAGCAGCCAAGATATTAGAGGGGGAAGGCCTTTCTACGAGCAGTACTTC.

The chain uses TRBV20-1 and TRBJ2-7; D gene ambiguous. There are 14 residues in the CDR3. Looked up from germline, CDR1 is DFQATT and CDR2 is SNEGSKA (reference sequence). Trimming pared 0 bases from V and 0 bases from J, leaving 9 bases between. The CDR3 nucleotides read TGCAGTGCTAGAGATTACATGAGCTCCTACGAGCAGTACTTC. Its protein product is CSARDYMSSYEQYF.

This clonotype occurred many times. One end of the junction is discordant with germline, which a read error may explain. This rearrangement joins TRBV7-7 to TRBJ2-2, with no clear D. This CDR3 spans 15 amino acids. Germline CDR1 SSHAT, CDR2 FNYEAQ (reference sequence). The CDR3: CASSSGHSNTGELFF. The DNA of the CDR3 is TGTGCTAGCAGCAGTGGGCACTCGAACACCGGGGAGCTGTTTTTT.

Ten or more counts support this clonotype. The chain recombines TRBV20-1 with TRBJ2-7, with TRBD1 as a possible D gene (6 bases). This CDR3 has 15 amino acids. Germline V gene sequence: CDR1 DFQATT, CDR2 SNEGSKA (reference sequence). The V gene lost 1 base and the J gene lost 0 bases, with 13 bases spanning the gap. The CDR3 sequence is CSARVGKGVSYEQYF. The CDR3 bases are TGCAGTGCTAGAGTCGGGAAGGGGGTCTCCTACGAGCAGTACTTC.

This clonotype was seen many times. The chain is built from TRBV3-1 and TRBJ2-7; TRBD1 matches at 7 bases. The CDR3 length is 16 residues. Germline V lookup: CDR1 LGHDT, CDR2 YNNKEL (reference sequence). After removal of 5 bases from V and 3 bases from J, the junction contained 13 bases not matched to a gene. CDR3 in amino acids: CASSSGRGREDYEQYF. CDR3 coding DNA: TGTGCCAGCAGCTCAGGAAGGGGGCGCGAAGACTACGAGCAGTACTTC.

The rearrangement links TRBV2 to TRBJ2-3; D is unresolved. This CDR3 region has 13 residues. Trimming took off 8 bases at V and 2 bases at J, with 11 bases between the two ends. Germline V gene data show CDR1 as SNHLY and CDR2 as FYNNEI. The CDR3 protein is CASLQEYTDTQYF. The CDR3, as DNA: TGTGCCAGCCTGCAGGAATACACAGATACGCAGTATTTT.

This clonotype was observed a handful of times. The genes are TRBV27 and TRBJ1-1, with D possibly matching TRBD1 (6 bases). Between the trimmed V and J ends, which lost 4 bases and 1 base, there was a span of 13 bases. Germline CDR1 MNHEY, CDR2 SMNVEV (reference sequence). This CDR3 region has 15 residues. CDR3 loop: CASSSRQVKNTEAFF. The CDR3 DNA reads TGTGCCAGCAGTTCTCGACAGGTCAAGAACACTGAAGCTTTCTTT.

This clonotype has ten or more counts. The chain employs TRBV4-1 and TRBJ2-3, with 11 bases that match TRBD1. V was clipped by 8 bases and J by 6 bases; unmatched bases: 7. Germline V gives CDR1 MGHRA, CDR2 YSYEKL. This CDR3 is built from 14 residues. CDR3: CASRPGQGVDTQYF. CDR3 DNA: TGCGCCAGCCGCCCGGGACAGGGGGTTGATACGCAGTATTTT.

On this clonotype: This may arise from a read error, as a much more abundant clone is one base away. V is TRBV7-2 and J is TRBJ2-7; D gene unclear. V was shortened by 8 bases and J by 1 base, with 18 bases between the two germline ends. CDR1 and CDR2 (germline): SGHTA, FQGNSA. The CDR3 length is 15 residues. The CDR3 DNA reads as TGTGCCAGCGTGCCCGCTTTGGGCAGATCCTACGAGCAGTACTTC. Translation: CASVPALGRSYEQYF.

This chain uses TRBV10-2 with TRBJ2-3; TRBD2 matches 11 bases. The CDR3 consists of 15 residues. Germline CDR1 is WSHSY and CDR2 is SAAADI. The J segment lost 2 bases and the V segment lost 6 bases, leaving 4 bases of the junction unmatched. CDR3 DNA sequence: TGCGCCAGCAGCGGGACTAGCGGCCTCACAGATACGCAGTATTTT. It codes for CASSGTSGLTDTQYF.

V usage is TRBV20-1 and J usage is TRBJ1-6, with 10 bases matching TRBD1. The CDR3 loop spans 14 amino acids. V was pared by 1 base and J by 7 bases, with 1 base of the junction left unmatched. The V gene's germline CDR1 is DFQATT and CDR2 SNEGSKA (reference sequence). CDR3 DNA sequence: TGCAGTGCTAGAGGGGACAGGGGAAATTCACCCCTCCACTTT. As protein: CSARGDRGNSPLHF.

The chain carries TRBV19 and TRBJ2-3; tentatively, D is TRBD1 or TRBD2 (5 bases each). Trimming took off 5 bases at V and 2 bases at J, with 14 bases between the two ends. CDR1 is LNHDA and CDR2 is SQIVND in the germline V gene (reference sequence). The CDR3 is 15 residues long. The CDR3 sequence: CASSRAGSLTDTQYF. The CDR3 nucleotides read TGTGCCAGTAGTCGTGCAGGGAGCCTCACAGATACGCAGTATTTT.